This passage covers 30 T cell receptor beta chains from one sample sequenced in a study of shared clonotypes between healthy human individuals. Sequenced by immunoSEQ multiplex PCR; TCRdb stores in-frame clones only, minus some. This table has some 1.1 million clones, about 72% appearing once. The sequenced sample consisted of memory CD4+ T cells from PBMCs. The subset: CD45RA-negative fraction. Receptors were obtained from a man aged 18 to 30 in good health. Some clones in this sample may be carry-over from other donors' samples.

This clone was counted ten times or more. This chain's CDR3 is CSVPAGGTGRFTVYGYTF. The CDR3 DNA sequence: TGCAGCGTCCCCGCGGGTGGGACAGGGAGGTTTACCGTCTATGGCTACACCTTC. J is TRBJ1-2 and V is TRBV29-1; 9 bases are a match to TRBD1. This CDR3 region has 18 residues. Trimming removed 6 bases from V and 4 bases from J; junction bases left unmatched: 21. The V gene's germline CDR1 is SQVTM and CDR2 ANQGSEA.

This sequence joins TRBV27 and TRBJ2-7; the D is unclear. The V gene's germline CDR1 is MNHEY and CDR2 SMNVEV (reference sequence). The CDR3 has 14 residues. Trimming took 6 bases from V and 3 from J, leaving 15 bases between them. The CDR3: CASSWSFGIYEQYF. The CDR3 nucleotides read TGTGCCAGCAGCTGGTCTTTTGGCATCTACGAGCAGTACTTC.

This chain links TRBV7-8 with TRBJ1-5, with TRBD1 as a possible D gene (5 bases). This CDR3 has 14 residues. Looked up from germline, CDR1 is SGHVS and CDR2 is FQNEAQ. V lost 5 bases to trimming and J lost 4 bases, with 12 bases between them. CDR3 residues: CASSLSTENQPQHF. In DNA, the CDR3 is TGTGCCAGCAGCCTATCGACAGAGAATCAGCCCCAGCATTTT.

This chain uses TRBV18 with TRBJ1-2; TRBD1 aligns across 7 bases. The CDR3 length is 14 residues. Trimming at V came to 4 bases and at J to 2 bases, leaving 4 bases not matched to a gene. Germline V gene lookup returns CDR1 KGHSH and CDR2 LQKENI. The CDR3: CASSQGGRNYGYTF. The CDR3 DNA reads as TGTGCCAGCTCACAAGGGGGCAGAAACTATGGCTACACCTTC.

This clone was recorded a few times. The rearrangement joins TRBV29-1 to TRBJ1-4; D gene uncertain. CDR3 length: 12 residues. The germline CDR1 and CDR2 sequences are SQVTM and ANQGSEA. V was cut by 4 bases and J by 3 bases, with 6 bases left in between. The CDR3 loop is CSVGRSNEKLFF. Written as DNA, the CDR3 is TGCAGCGTTGGCAGGTCTAATGAAAAACTGTTTTTT.

V is TRBV7-2 and J is TRBJ2-3; D perhaps matches TRBD1 (6 bases). CDR3 length: 15 amino acids. Trimming took 2 bases from V and 0 from J, leaving 9 bases between them. CDR1 is SGHTA and CDR2 is FQGNSA in the germline V gene. For the CDR3, the DNA is TGTGCCAGCAGCTTATACAGGGCTAGCACAGATACGCAGTATTTT. This codes for CASSLYRASTDTQYF.

The V gene is TRBV12-5, the J gene TRBJ2-1; D tentatively fits TRBD1 or TRBD2 (6 bases each). The CDR3 extends over 15 amino acids. V was shortened by 6 bases and J by 8 bases, with 20 bases between the two germline ends. Germline values: CDR1 LGHNT, CDR2 FRNRAP. The CDR3 reads CASGNGGYLSDEQFF. The CDR3 DNA sequence: TGTGCTAGTGGGAACGGGGGCTACCTCTCGGATGAGCAGTTCTTC.

The chain joins TRBV4-1 to TRBJ2-3, with D perhaps matching TRBD2 (6 bases). The CDR3 covers 16 residues. The germline CDR1 and CDR2 sequences are MGHRA and YSYEKL. V lost 0 bases to trimming and J lost 0 bases, with 10 bases between them. The chain's CDR3 is CASSQEGTPSTDTQYF. The CDR3 bases are TGCGCCAGCAGCCAAGAAGGGACTCCTAGCACAGATACGCAGTATTTT.

DNA for the CDR3: TGTGCCACCGGTCGCTTGGACTCAAAGGGCGAGCAGTACTTC. This encodes CATGRLDSKGEQYF. This sequence joins TRBV27 and TRBJ2-7; D is perhaps TRBD2 (5 bases). V was pared by 10 bases and J by 6 bases, with 22 bases between. The germline V gene encodes CDR1 MNHEY and CDR2 SMNVEV (reference sequence). CDR3 length: 14 amino acids.

The chain is built from TRBV21-1 and TRBJ2-7; the D segment call TRBD1 is taken from the table without a DNA check. TRBV21-1 represents a pseudogene. The CDR3 consists of 17 residues. CDR3 in amino acids: CASSKAIRGHSSYEQYF. The CDR3, as DNA: TGTGCCAGCAGCAAAGCTATAAGGGGCCATTCCTCCTACGAGCAGTACTTC.

This chain uses TRBV27 with TRBJ2-2; the match to TRBD1 covers 7 bases. J gave up 6 bases and V 3 bases, and 7 bases lay outside the gene matches. Germline lookup yields CDR1 MNHEY and CDR2 SMNVEV (reference sequence). The CDR3 sequence is 15 residues long. This chain's CDR3 is CASSFIRQGAGELFF. The CDR3 DNA follows: TGTGCCAGCAGTTTCATACGACAGGGTGCCGGGGAGCTGTTTTTT.

This chain links TRBV29-1 with TRBJ1-2; 8 positions match TRBD1. The CDR3 totals 13 residues. The germline V gene has CDR1 SQVTM and CDR2 ANQGSEA. Trimming cost V 7 bases and J 8 bases; bases outside gene matches: 12. CDR3 DNA: TGCAGCGCCTCCAGGGACAGGATAATGGGCTACACCTTC. Protein sequence: CSASRDRIMGYTF.

The CDR3 DNA reads as TGCGCCAGCAGCCCACAGGAGGGGAGCTACACCTTC. Its translation is CASSPQEGSYTF. The J gene is TRBJ1-2, the V gene TRBV5-1; perhaps TRBD1 as D (5 bases). This CDR3 has 12 amino acids. The germline CDR1 and CDR2 sequences are SGHRS and YFSETQ. Between the trimmed V and J ends, which lost 4 bases and 9 bases, there was a span of 13 bases.

The gene calls are TRBV7-2 and TRBJ1-1; the match to TRBD1 covers 7 bases. The germline V gene has CDR1 SGHTA and CDR2 FQGNSA. The trim removed 6 bases at V and 1 base at J, leaving 8 bases unmatched. The CDR3 is made up of 15 amino acids. The CDR3 sequence is CASRYSGTENTEAFF. Written as DNA, the CDR3 is TGTGCCAGCAGGTACTCCGGGACAGAGAACACTGAAGCTTTCTTT.

Only a few counts were recorded for this clone. The chain is built from TRBV5-4 and TRBJ1-2, with D uncertain. CDR3 length: 16 residues. V shed 0 bases and J shed 1 base, with 13 bases lying between them. Germline CDR1 SGHNT, CDR2 YYREEE (reference sequence). The CDR3 sequence is CASSLVSTDINYGYTF. In DNA, the CDR3 is TGTGCCAGCAGCTTGGTATCTACGGATATTAACTATGGCTACACCTTC.

The chain uses TRBV18 and TRBJ2-7; 8 bases map to TRBD1. Germline lookup yields CDR1 KGHSH and CDR2 LQKENI. The CDR3 sequence is 13 residues long. The V and J ends lost 4 bases and 3 bases, in that order; junction bases with no gene match: 2. The CDR3, as DNA: TGTGCCAGCTCACGGGACAGGAACTACGAGCAGTACTTC. Amino acids: CASSRDRNYEQYF.

This clone was seen only once. The chain employs TRBV2 and TRBJ1-5; 8 bases line up with TRBD1. Germline-derived CDR1 and CDR2 are SNHLY and FYNNEI. The CDR3 covers 15 residues. The V segment lost 6 bases and the J segment 0 bases; nucleotides outside the gene matches: 4. The CDR3 DNA reads as TGTGCCAGCAGCGAAACAGGGGGTAGCAATCAGCCCCAGCATTTT. Translating it yields CASSETGGSNQPQHF.

The chain couples TRBV19 to TRBJ2-6, with D perhaps matching TRBD1 (5 bases). The CDR3 length is 16 residues. Germline V CDR1 and CDR2: LNHDA, SQIVND (reference sequence). V was cut by 5 bases and J by 4 bases, with 15 bases left in between. The CDR3 DNA follows: TGTGCCAGTAGTTTAATGGGGCAGGCAGGGGCCAACGTCCTGACTTTC. Protein sequence: CASSLMGQAGANVLTF.

The chain combines TRBV28 with TRBJ1-1; maybe TRBD1 (5 bases). Germline CDR1 and CDR2: MDHEN and SYDVKM. This CDR3 is built from 15 residues. The V end was cut by 4 bases, the J end by 1 base, with 13 bases between. The CDR3 is CASSSVGVRNTEAFF. As DNA, the CDR3 is TGTGCCAGCAGTTCAGTAGGGGTCCGGAACACTGAAGCTTTCTTT.

In its sample, this clone was seen many times. V gene TRBV5-6 combines with J gene TRBJ1-5, with unresolved D. Germline CDR1 is SGHDT and CDR2 is YYEEEE. The CDR3 has 13 residues. V was trimmed by 1 base and J by 7 bases, leaving 9 bases between them. This CDR3 reads CASSLYGRQPQHF. The CDR3 DNA sequence: TGTGCCAGCAGCTTGTATGGCAGACAGCCCCAGCATTTT.

The chain links TRBV7-9 to TRBJ1-2, with D perhaps matching TRBD1 (5 bases). V was pared by 0 bases and J by 3 bases, with 8 bases between. The CDR3 is 14 residues long. Per germline, CDR1 SEHNR and CDR2 FQNEAQ (reference sequence). In DNA form, the CDR3 reads TGTGCCAGCAGCTTAGCGGGGGTGGACTATGGCTACACCTTC. Translating it yields CASSLAGVDYGYTF.

This clone was seen a few times. The V gene is TRBV15, the J gene TRBJ2-2, with D possibly TRBD2 on 6 matching bases. V lost 3 bases to trimming and J lost 5 bases, with 13 bases between them. The CDR3 runs 15 residues. The germline V gene has CDR1 LNHNV and CDR2 YYDKDF (reference sequence). CDR3 region: CATSREGTMTGELFF. CDR3 nucleotides: TGTGCCACCAGCAGGGAGGGTACGATGACCGGGGAGCTGTTTTTT. The whole variable domain, filled in from reference TRBV15 and TRBJ2-2, reads DAMVIQNPRYQVTQFGKPVTLSCSQTLNHNVMYWYQQKSSQAPKLLFHYYDKDFNNEADTPDNFQSRRPNTSFCFLDIRSPGLGDTAMYLCATSREGTMTGELFFGEGSRLTVL.

This clone has only one observation. The CDR3, as DNA: TGCAGCGTTAGCGGGACCGCGCAAGAGACCCAGTACTTC. This translates into CSVSGTAQETQYF. The gene calls are TRBV29-1 and TRBJ2-5; 7 bases agree with TRBD2. Losses at the gene ends were 5 bases for V and 2 bases for J; bases not matched to a gene: 5. Germline assignment: CDR1 SQVTM and CDR2 ANQGSEA. The CDR3 runs 13 residues.

The rearrangement uses TRBV5-1 and TRBJ2-1; 14 bases agree with TRBD2. The length of the CDR3 is 15 residues. The J segment lost 10 bases and the V segment lost 5 bases, leaving 8 bases of the junction unmatched. In germline, CDR1 is SGHRS, CDR2 YFSETQ. The CDR3 loop reads CASRMTSGREDEQFF. CDR3 DNA sequence: TGCGCCAGCAGGATGACTAGCGGGAGGGAGGACGAGCAGTTCTTC.

As concerns this clone: This specimen includes other DNA sequences encoding the same CDR3. The V call is TRBV7-9, the J call TRBJ2-2, with TRBD1 as a possible D gene (6 bases). Trimming cost V 3 bases and J 3 bases, with 11 bases left between them. This CDR3 contains 15 residues. CDR1 is SEHNR, CDR2 FQNEAQ, per germline (reference sequence). The CDR3 is CASSFLQGHTGELFF. Here the CDR3 DNA reads TGTGCCAGCAGCTTTTTACAGGGACACACCGGGGAGCTGTTTTTT.

The chain has TRBV5-6 and TRBJ2-5; 8 bases match TRBD1. The germline V gene has CDR1 SGHDT and CDR2 YYEEEE. With 0 bases clipped from V and 3 bases from J, the junction kept 7 bases outside the gene matches. The CDR3 extends over 16 amino acids. The CDR3 here is CASSLAMGTGEETQYF. CDR3 in DNA: TGTGCCAGCAGCTTGGCGATGGGGACAGGAGAAGAGACCCAGTACTTC.

The rearrangement joins TRBV28 to TRBJ1-1, with D hard to call. This CDR3 region has 13 residues. Germline V gene lookup returns CDR1 MDHEN and CDR2 SYDVKM. The germline V and J ends were trimmed by 5 bases and 1 base, with 8 bases remaining between them. CDR3 protein: CASSAHSNTEAFF. The DNA of the CDR3 is TGTGCCAGCAGTGCCCACTCGAACACTGAAGCTTTCTTT.

This clone was seen a few times. The rearrangement joins TRBV11-1 to TRBJ2-5, with 8 bases that match TRBD1. Unmatched junction bases numbered 10, after V lost 5 bases and J lost 5 bases. This CDR3 comprises 15 residues. Germline values: CDR1 SGHAT, CDR2 FQDESV (reference sequence). DNA of the CDR3: TGTGCCAGCAGCACCGGGACAGGTGACAGGGAGACCCAGTACTTC. Its protein is CASSTGTGDRETQYF.

This clone has only a few counts. The chain links TRBV12-5 to TRBJ1-2, with D uncertain. Germline values: CDR1 LGHNT, CDR2 FRNRAP. Trimming took 2 bases from V and 4 from J, leaving 5 bases between them. The CDR3 is made up of 12 amino acids. The CDR3 loop reads CASGLPSYGYTF. The CDR3 bases are TGTGCTAGTGGTTTGCCCTCCTATGGCTACACCTTC.

In DNA, the CDR3 is TGTGCCAGCGGTCGCGGGGAGACCCAGTACTTC. Its protein product is CASGRGETQYF. The chain combines TRBV6-4 with TRBJ2-5, with D possibly being TRBD2 (5 bases). The V end lost 8 bases, the J end lost 5 bases, and 9 bases lay between the germline ends. This CDR3 region has 11 residues. In germline, CDR1 is MRHNA, CDR2 SNTAGT.